The following is a T cell receptor (beta chain) sequence with its context. The data were obtained in a study of T cell repertoires in cytomegalovirus infection. TCRdb analysed the reads with MiXCR anew, one entry per CDR3 protein. This sample has around 740,000 distinct CDR3 sequences; about a third occur once, and the top ten carry 2.5% to 3.5%. The CDR3 is made up of 16 amino acids. The V gene's germline CDR1 is SGHDT and CDR2 YYEEEE. Trimming pared 4 bases from V and 0 bases from J, leaving 13 bases between. Specimen: PBMCs. The sequence came from a human donor in good health (CMV status not recorded). Some clones in this sample may be carry-over from other donors' samples. The chain employs TRBV5-6 and TRBJ1-4; TRBD1 is a possible D gene (6 bases). CDR3 protein: CASSPGDIATNEKLFF. The CDR3 DNA reads TGTGCCAGCAGCCCGGGGGACATAGCAACTAATGAAAAACTGTTTTTT.